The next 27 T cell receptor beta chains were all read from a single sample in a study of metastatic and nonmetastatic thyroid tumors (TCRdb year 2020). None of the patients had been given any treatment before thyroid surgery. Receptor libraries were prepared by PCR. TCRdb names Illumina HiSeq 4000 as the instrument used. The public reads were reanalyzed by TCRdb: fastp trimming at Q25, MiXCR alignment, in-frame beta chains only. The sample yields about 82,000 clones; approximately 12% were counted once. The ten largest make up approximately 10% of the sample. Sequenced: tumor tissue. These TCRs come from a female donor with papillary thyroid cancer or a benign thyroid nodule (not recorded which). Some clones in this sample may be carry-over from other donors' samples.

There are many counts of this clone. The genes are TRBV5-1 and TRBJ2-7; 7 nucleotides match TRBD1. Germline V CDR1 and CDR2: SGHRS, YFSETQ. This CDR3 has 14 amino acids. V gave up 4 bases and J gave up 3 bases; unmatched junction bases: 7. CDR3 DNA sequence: TGCGCCAGCAGCCCCGGACAGGCTAACTACGAGCAGTACTTC. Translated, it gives CASSPGQANYEQYF.

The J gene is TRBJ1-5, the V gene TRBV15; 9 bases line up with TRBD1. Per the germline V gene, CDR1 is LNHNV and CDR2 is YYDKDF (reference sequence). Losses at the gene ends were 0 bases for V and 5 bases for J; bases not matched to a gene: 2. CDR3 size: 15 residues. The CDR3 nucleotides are TGTGCCACCAGCAGAGATGGGGACAGGGATCAGCCCCAGCATTTT. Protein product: CATSRDGDRDQPQHF.

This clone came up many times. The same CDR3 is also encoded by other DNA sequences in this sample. Here the CDR3 reads CASSYKPYSNQPQHF. For the CDR3, the DNA is TGTGCCAGCAGTTACAAACCTTATAGCAATCAGCCCCAGCATTTT. V usage is TRBV6-6 and J usage is TRBJ1-5; D unresolved. Trimming shortened V by 2 bases and J by 0 bases, and 8 bases separated the two germline ends. Germline values: CDR1 MNHNY, CDR2 SVGAGI (reference sequence). The CDR3 sequence is 15 residues long.

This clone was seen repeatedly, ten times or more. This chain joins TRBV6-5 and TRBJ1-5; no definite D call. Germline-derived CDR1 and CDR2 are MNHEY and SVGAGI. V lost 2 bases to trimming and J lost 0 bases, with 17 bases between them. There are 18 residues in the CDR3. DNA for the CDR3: TGTGCCAGCAGTTACGAGGCCACCTTAAGGTATAGCAATCAGCCCCAGCATTTT. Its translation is CASSYEATLRYSNQPQHF.

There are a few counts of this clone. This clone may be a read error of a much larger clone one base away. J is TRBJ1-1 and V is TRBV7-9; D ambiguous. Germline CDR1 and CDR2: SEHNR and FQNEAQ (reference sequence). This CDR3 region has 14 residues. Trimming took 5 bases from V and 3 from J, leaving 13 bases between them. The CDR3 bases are TGTGCCAGCAGCCTTCTTTCGGAGGACACTGAAGCTTTCTTT. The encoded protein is CASSLLSEDTEAFF. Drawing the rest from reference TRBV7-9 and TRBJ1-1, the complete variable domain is DTGVSQNPRHKITKRGQNVTFRCDPISEHNRLYWYRQTLGQGPEFLTYFQNEAQLEKSRLLSDRFSAERPKGSFSTLEIQRTEQGDSAMYLCASSLLSEDTEAFFGQGTRLTVV.

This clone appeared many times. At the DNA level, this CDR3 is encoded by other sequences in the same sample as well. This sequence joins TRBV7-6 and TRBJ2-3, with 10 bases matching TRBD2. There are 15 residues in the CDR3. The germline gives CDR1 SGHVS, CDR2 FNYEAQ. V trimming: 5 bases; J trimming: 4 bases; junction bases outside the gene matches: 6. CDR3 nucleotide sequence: TGTGCCAGCAGCACCCGGGGACTAGCGCCAGATACGCAGTATTTT. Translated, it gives CASSTRGLAPDTQYF. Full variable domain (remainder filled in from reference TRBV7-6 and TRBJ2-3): GAGVSQSPRYKVTKRGQDVALRCDPISGHVSLYWYRQALGQGPEFLTYFNYEAQQDKSGLPNDRFSAERPEGSISTLTIQRTEQRDSAMYRCASSTRGLAPDTQYFGPGTRLTVL.

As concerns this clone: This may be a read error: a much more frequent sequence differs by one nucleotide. CDR3 in amino acids: CASGHGADQPQHF. CDR3 bases: TGTGCCAGCGGACATGGAGCCGATCAGCCCCAGCATTTT. The J gene is TRBJ1-5, the V gene TRBV25-1; D possibly corresponds to TRBD1 (5 bases). The CDR3 is made up of 13 amino acids. Germline CDR1 and CDR2: MGHDK and SYGVNS. The V end lost 8 bases, the J end lost 5 bases, and 13 bases lay between the germline ends.

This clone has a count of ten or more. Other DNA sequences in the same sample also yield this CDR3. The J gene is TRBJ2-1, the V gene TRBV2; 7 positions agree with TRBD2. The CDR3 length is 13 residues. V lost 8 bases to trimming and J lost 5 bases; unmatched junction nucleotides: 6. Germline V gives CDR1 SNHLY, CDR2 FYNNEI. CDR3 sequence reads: CASEVAGNNEQFF. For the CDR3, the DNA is TGTGCCAGCGAGGTAGCGGGTAACAATGAGCAGTTCTTC.

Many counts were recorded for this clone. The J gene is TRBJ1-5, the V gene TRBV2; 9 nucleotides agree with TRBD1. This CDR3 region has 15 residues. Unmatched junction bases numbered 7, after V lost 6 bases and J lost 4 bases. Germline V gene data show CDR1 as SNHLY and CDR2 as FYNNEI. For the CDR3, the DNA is TGTGCCAGCAGAGTACAGGGGGCTGGGAATCAGCCCCAGCATTTT. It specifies CASRVQGAGNQPQHF.

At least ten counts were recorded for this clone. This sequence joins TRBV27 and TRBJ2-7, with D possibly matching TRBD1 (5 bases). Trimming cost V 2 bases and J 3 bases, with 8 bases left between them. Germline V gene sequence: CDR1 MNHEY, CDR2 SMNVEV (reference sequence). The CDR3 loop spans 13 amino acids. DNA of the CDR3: TGTGCCAGCAGTTTAGACAGAGACTACGAGCAGTACTTC. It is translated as CASSLDRDYEQYF.

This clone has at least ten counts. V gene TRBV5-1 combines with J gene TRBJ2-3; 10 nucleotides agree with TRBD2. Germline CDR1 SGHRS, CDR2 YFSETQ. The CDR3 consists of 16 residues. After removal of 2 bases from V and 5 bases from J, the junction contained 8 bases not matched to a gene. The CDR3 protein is CASSFLAGGRGDTQYF. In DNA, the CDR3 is TGCGCCAGCAGCTTTTTAGCGGGAGGACGTGGAGATACGCAGTATTTT.

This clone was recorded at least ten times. The DNA for the CDR3 is TGTGCCAGCAGCAGAACCCCGGCCACTGAAGCTTTCTTT. This encodes CASSRTPATEAFF. The chain uses TRBV9 and TRBJ1-1; D call uncertain. The V end lost 4 bases, the J end lost 4 bases, and 11 bases lay between the germline ends. This CDR3 contains 13 residues. CDR1 and CDR2 from the germline V gene are SGDLS and YYNGEE.

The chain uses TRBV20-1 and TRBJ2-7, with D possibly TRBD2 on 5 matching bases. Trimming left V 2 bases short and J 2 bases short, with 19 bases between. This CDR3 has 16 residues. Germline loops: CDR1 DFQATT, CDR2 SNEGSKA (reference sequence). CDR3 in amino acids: CSARYARVALTYEQYF. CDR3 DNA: TGCAGTGCTAGATATGCGAGGGTTGCCCTTACCTACGAGCAGTACTTC.

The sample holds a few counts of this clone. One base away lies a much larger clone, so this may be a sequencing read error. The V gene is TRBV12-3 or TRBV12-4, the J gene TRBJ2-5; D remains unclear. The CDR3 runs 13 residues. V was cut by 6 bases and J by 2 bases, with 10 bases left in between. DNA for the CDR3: TGTGCCAGCAGATCGCGAGGACAAGAGACCCAGTACTTC. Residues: CASRSRGQETQYF.

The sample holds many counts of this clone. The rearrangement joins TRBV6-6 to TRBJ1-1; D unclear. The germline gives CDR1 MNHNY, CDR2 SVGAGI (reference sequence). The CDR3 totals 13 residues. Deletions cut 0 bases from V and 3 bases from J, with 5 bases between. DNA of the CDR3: TGTGCCAGCAGTTACTCGCCAGACACTGAAGCTTTCTTT. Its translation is CASSYSPDTEAFF.

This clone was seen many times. The CDR3 region is CATSAREQGAAETQYF. The CDR3 nucleotides are TGTGCCACCAGTGCTCGCGAACAGGGGGCGGCGGAGACCCAGTACTTC. This chain uses TRBV24-1 with TRBJ2-5; TRBD1 matches 9 bases. CDR1 is KGHDR, CDR2 SFDVKD, per germline. With V trimmed by 5 bases and J by 5 bases, 11 bases remained unmatched. The CDR3 length is 16 residues.

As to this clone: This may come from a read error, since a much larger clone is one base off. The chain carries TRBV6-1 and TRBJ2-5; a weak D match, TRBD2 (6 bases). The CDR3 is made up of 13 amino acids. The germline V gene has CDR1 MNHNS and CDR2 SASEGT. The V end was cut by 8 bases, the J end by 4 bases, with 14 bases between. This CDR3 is CASGGTVRETQYF. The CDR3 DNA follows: TGTGCCAGCGGCGGGACGGTCAGAGAGACCCAGTACTTC.

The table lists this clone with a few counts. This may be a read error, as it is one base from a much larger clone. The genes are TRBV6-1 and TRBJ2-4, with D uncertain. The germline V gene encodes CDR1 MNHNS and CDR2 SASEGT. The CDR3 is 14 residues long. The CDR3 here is CASSEAVWGNIQYF. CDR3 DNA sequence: TGTGCCAGCAGTGAAGCTGTTTGGGGAAACATTCAGTACTTT.

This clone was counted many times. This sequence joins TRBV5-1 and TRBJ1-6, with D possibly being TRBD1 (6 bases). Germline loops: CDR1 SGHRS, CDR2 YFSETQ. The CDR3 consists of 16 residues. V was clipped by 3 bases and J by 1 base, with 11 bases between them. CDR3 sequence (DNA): TGCGCCAGCAGCTCCCGGACAGATTCCTATAATTCACCCCTCCACTTT. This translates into CASSSRTDSYNSPLHF.

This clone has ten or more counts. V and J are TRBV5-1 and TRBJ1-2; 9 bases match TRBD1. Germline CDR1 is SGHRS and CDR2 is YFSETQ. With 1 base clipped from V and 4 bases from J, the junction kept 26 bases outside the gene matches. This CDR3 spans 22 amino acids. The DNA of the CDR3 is TGCGCCAGCAGCTTGTGGTTTCTCTCGATCCCGGGACAGGGATTTTACGGCTATGGCTACACCTTC. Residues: CASSLWFLSIPGQGFYGYGYTF. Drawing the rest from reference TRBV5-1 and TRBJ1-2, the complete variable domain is KAGVTQTPRYLIKTRGQQVTLSCSPISGHRSVSWYQQTPGQGLQFLFEYFSETQRNKGNFPGRFSGRQFSNSRSEMNVSTLELGDSALYLCASSLWFLSIPGQGFYGYGYTFGSGTRLTVV.

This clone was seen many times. The CDR3 coding sequence is TGCGCCAGCAGCTTTCTAGGGGGTGGTAATGAAAAACTGTTTTTT. Its protein is CASSFLGGGNEKLFF. The chain couples TRBV5-1 to TRBJ1-4, with D tentatively TRBD1 (6 bases). The CDR3 is 15 amino acids. V lost 2 bases to trimming and J lost 4 bases, with 12 bases between them. The V gene's germline CDR1 is SGHRS and CDR2 YFSETQ.

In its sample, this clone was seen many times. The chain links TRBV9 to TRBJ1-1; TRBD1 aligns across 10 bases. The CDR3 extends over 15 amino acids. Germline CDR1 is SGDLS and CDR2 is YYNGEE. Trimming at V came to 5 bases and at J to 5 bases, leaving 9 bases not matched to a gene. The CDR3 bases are TGTGCCAGCAGTCCCTCCGGGACAGGGGAGACTGAAGCTTTCTTT. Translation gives CASSPSGTGETEAFF.

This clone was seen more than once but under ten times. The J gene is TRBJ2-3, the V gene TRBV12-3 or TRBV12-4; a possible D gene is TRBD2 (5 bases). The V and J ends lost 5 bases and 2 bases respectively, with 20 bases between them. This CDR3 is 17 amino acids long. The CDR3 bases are TGTGCCAGCAGTGGCCATGCTCTCGGGATGTTCACAGATACGCAGTATTTT. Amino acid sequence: CASSGHALGMFTDTQYF.

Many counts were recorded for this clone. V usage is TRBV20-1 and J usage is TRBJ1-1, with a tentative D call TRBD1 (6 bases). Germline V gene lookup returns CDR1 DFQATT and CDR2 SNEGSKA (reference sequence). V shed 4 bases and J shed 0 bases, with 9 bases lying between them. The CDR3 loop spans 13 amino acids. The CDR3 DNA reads TGCAGTGCTATGGGACAAATGAACACTGAAGCTTTCTTT. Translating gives CSAMGQMNTEAFF.

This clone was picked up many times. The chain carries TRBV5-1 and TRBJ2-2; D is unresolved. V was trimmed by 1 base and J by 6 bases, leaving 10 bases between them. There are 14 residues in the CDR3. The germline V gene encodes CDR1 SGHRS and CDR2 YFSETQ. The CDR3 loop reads CASSLFSMAGELFF. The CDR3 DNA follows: TGCGCCAGCAGCTTGTTCTCAATGGCCGGGGAGCTGTTTTTT. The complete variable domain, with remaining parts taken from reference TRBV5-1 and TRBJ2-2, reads KAGVTQTPRYLIKTRGQQVTLSCSPISGHRSVSWYQQTPGQGLQFLFEYFSETQRNKGNFPGRFSGRQFSNSRSEMNVSTLELGDSALYLCASSLFSMAGELFFGEGSRLTVL.

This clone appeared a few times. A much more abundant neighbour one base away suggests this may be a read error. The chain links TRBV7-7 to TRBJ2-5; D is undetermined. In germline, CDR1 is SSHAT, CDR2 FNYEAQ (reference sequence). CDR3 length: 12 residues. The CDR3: CASIPDRETQYF. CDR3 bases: TGTGCTAGCATCCCTGACCGGGAGACCCAGTACTTC.

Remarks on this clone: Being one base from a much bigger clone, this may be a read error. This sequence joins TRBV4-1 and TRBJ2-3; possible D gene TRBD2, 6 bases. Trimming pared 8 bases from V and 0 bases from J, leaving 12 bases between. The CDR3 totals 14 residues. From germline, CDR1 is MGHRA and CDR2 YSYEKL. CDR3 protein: CASWGRSSTDTQYF. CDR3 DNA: TGCGCCAGCTGGGGGAGGTCTAGCACAGATACGCAGTATTTT.